This T cell receptor beta chain was found in a study of long-term antiretroviral therapy in people with HIV. Concerning this clone itself: Its matching antigen is unknown.

V gave up 2 bases and J gave up 6 bases; unmatched junction bases: 18. The CDR3 sequence is 18 residues long. Germline V lookup: CDR1 KGHSH, CDR2 LQKENI. With survey level as its setting, the immunoSEQ assay was v3.0. Some clones are missing from TCRdb's copy, which holds only in-frame ones; the method was immunoSEQ multiplex PCR. This table holds 14,000 or so clones, around 80% found once. Study-level results: CDR3 lengths in HIV samples spanned a narrower range than controls.

This receptor was obtained from a man aged 25-40 years with HIV. The sequencing used unsorted PBMCs, collected 0.4 years after starting antiretroviral therapy. The gene calls are TRBV18 and TRBJ2-5; 7 bases agree with TRBD1. Here the CDR3 DNA reads TGTGCCAGCTCACCATCGGGGACAGCTGGGCTTCTCGGGCAGACCCAGTACTTC. Amino acids: CASSPSGTAGLLGQTQYF.